The rows below give T cell receptor beta chains drawn from one sample of a study of cytomegalovirus exposure and HLA in healthy donors. Sequencing used immunoSEQ multiplex PCR; TCRdb keeps in-frame clones, though not all of them. The table lists around 75,000 clones. What was sequenced was PBMCs. These receptor sequences come from a man aged 50-60 years in good health and CMV-seropositive. The CDR3 runs from the conserved cysteine through the conserved F or W. The order of the fields is V gene, J gene, D gene, CDR3 protein, CDR3 DNA. D genes are given only for firm matches.

TRBV19	TRBJ1-5	TRBD1	CASLGQGGRQPQHF	TGTGCCAGTCTCGGACAGGGCGGACGGCAGCCCCAGCATTTT
TRBV5-4	TRBJ1-1	TRBD1	CASSWDRGLDTEAFF	TGTGCCAGCAGCTGGGACAGGGGGCTTGACACTGAAGCTTTCTTT
TRBV29-1	TRBJ1-3	.	CSVVEGDHGNTIYF	TGCAGCGTTGTTGAAGGAGATCATGGAAACACCATATATTTT
TRBV7-2	TRBJ1-2	TRBD1	CASSLWRQGNYGYTF	TGTGCCAGCAGCTTATGGAGACAGGGCAACTATGGCTACACCTTC
TRBV10-1	TRBJ2-1	.	CASSEKGPRNNEQFF	TGCGCCAGCAGTGAGAAAGGTCCGCGGAACAATGAGCAGTTCTTC
TRBV7-9	TRBJ2-6	.	CASSLKGQPGSGANVLTF	TGTGCCAGCAGCTTAAAAGGACAACCCGGCTCTGGGGCCAACGTCCTGACTTTC
TRBV7-3	TRBJ1-6	.	CASSLGEETPLHF	TGTGCCAGCAGCTTAGGGGAGGAGACACCCCTCCACTTT
TRBV11-2	TRBJ2-1	TRBD2	CASNPRTSGLNEQFF	TGTGCCAGCAACCCTAGGACTAGCGGGCTCAATGAGCAGTTCTTC
TRBV5-6	TRBJ1-2	.	CASSLVGMGGYTF	TGTGCCAGCAGCTTGGTCGGGATGGGTGGCTACACCTTC
TRBV7-6	TRBJ1-4	.	CASSLDQGGEKLFF	TGTGCCAGCAGCTTAGATCAGGGTGGTGAAAAACTGTTTTTT
TRBV7-9	TRBJ1-1	.	CASSFRTQGRNTEAFF	TGTGCCAGCAGCTTCCGTACCCAGGGGAGGAACACTGAAGCTTTCTTT
TRBV11-2	TRBJ2-7	.	CASSSRDTMYEQYF	TGTGCCAGCAGCTCCCGGGACACAATGTACGAGCAGTACTTC
TRBV19	TRBJ1-2	TRBD1	CASSTLGQGAEGGYTF	TGTGCCAGTTCAACTTTGGGACAGGGGGCCGAAGGCGGCTACACCTTC
TRBV4-2	TRBJ2-5	.	CASSQGLEGTIQETQYF	TGTGCCAGCAGCCAAGGTCTGGAGGGGACGATCCAAGAGACCCAGTACTTC
TRBV10-2	TRBJ1-1	.	CASSEKRGMNTEAFF	TGCGCCAGCAGTGAGAAGCGGGGGATGAACACTGAAGCTTTCTTT
TRBV9	TRBJ1-1	.	CASSVVRAWNTEAFF	TGTGCCAGCAGCGTAGTACGAGCCTGGAACACTGAAGCTTTCTTT
TRBV5-1	TRBJ2-1	TRBD2	CASSSSLAGGGNEQFF	TGCGCCAGCAGCTCGTCACTAGCGGGAGGAGGCAATGAGCAGTTCTTC
TRBV5-4	TRBJ2-5	TRBD1	CASSQTGQTKETQYF	TGTGCCAGCAGCCAGACGGGACAGACAAAAGAGACCCAGTACTTC
TRBV9	TRBJ2-3	.	CASSVVGGATDTQYF	TGTGCCAGCAGCGTAGTAGGCGGGGCCACAGATACGCAGTATTTT
TRBV19	TRBJ1-4	.	CASAREKLFF	TGTGCCAGCGCGAGGGAAAAACTGTTTTTT
TRBV7-6	TRBJ1-1	TRBD1	CASSSASGTGDTEAFF	TGTGCCAGCAGCTCTGCCTCCGGGACAGGGGACACTGAAGCTTTCTTT
TRBV19	TRBJ1-1	TRBD1	CASSMAGQGSTEAFF	TGTGCCAGTAGTATGGCCGGACAGGGTTCCACTGAAGCTTTCTTT
TRBV5-1	TRBJ2-1	TRBD2	CASSLEVIMRTRYSEQFF	TGCGCCAGCAGCTTGGAGGTAATAATGCGGACTAGGTATAGTGAGCAGTTCTTC
TRBV5-5	TRBJ2-7	.	CASSFQGGTYEQYF	TGTGCCAGCAGCTTCCAGGGGGGAACCTACGAGCAGTACTTC
TRBV2	TRBJ2-5	.	CASGRTQETQYF	TGTGCCAGCGGCAGAACCCAAGAGACCCAGTACTTC
TRBV2	TRBJ2-7	TRBD2	CASHRTSGYEQYF	TGTGCCAGCCACAGGACTAGCGGTTACGAGCAGTACTTC
TRBV5-1	TRBJ2-1	TRBD2	CACSLLADSYNEQFF	TGCGCCTGCTCTCTTCTAGCGGACTCCTACAATGAGCAGTTCTTC
TRBV19	TRBJ2-1	TRBD1	CASSIANRGVNEQFF	TGTGCCAGTAGTATCGCGAACAGGGGTGTCAATGAGCAGTTCTTC
TRBV5-6	TRBJ1-4	.	CASQEGGKTNEKLFF	TGTGCCAGTCAAGAGGGGGGGAAGACTAATGAAAAACTGTTTTTT
TRBV7-2	TRBJ2-6	TRBD2	CASTSLAGGSGANVLTF	TGTGCCAGCACCTCACTAGCGGGCGGCTCTGGGGCCAACGTCCTGACTTTC
TRBV10-2	TRBJ1-5	.	CASMRVGEEPQHF	TGCGCCAGCATGAGGGTCGGGGAGGAGCCCCAGCATTTT
TRBV1	TRBJ1-1	.	CTSTLTGVEAFF	TGCACCAGCACCCTTACAGGGGTTGAGGCTTTCTTT